Below are 11 T cell receptor beta chains sequenced from a single sample in a study of T-cell memory formation after mild COVID-19. Using its own MiXCR run on the 5' RACE reads, TCRdb lists one record per CDR3 protein. This table has 450,000 to 650,000 distinct CDR3 sequences, 18% appearing once. Sequencing input: PBMCs or a T cell subset sorted from them (not recorded which). These receptors came from an adult woman who had mild COVID-19 (a few samples of this study predate the infection). Cell type and time point are not known.

The genes are TRBV6-1 and TRBJ2-3; D is unclear. The V end was cut by 3 bases, the J end by 3 bases, with 7 bases between. The length of the CDR3 is 13 residues. Germline loops: CDR1 MNHNS, CDR2 SASEGT. The CDR3 region is CASSDEATDTQYF. CDR3 coding DNA: TGTGCCAGCAGTGATGAGGCAACAGATACGCAGTATTTT.

The rearrangement uses TRBV11-2 and TRBJ2-7, with D uncertain. V lost 2 bases, J lost 0 bases, and 14 bases lay in between. Germline V CDR1 and CDR2: SGHAT, FQNNGV. The length of the CDR3 is 16 residues. The CDR3 DNA reads TGTGCCAGCAGCTTATTATCTTCGGGTAGCTCCTACGAGCAGTACTTC. It specifies CASSLLSSGSSYEQYF.

The DNA for the CDR3 is TGCGCCAGCAGCTTGGTGCCTGACAGAACCACAGATACGCAGTATTTT. As protein: CASSLVPDRTTDTQYF. This chain joins TRBV5-1 and TRBJ2-3; D is perhaps TRBD1 (5 bases). The V end was cut by 0 bases, the J end by 2 bases, with 13 bases between. Germline lookup yields CDR1 SGHRS and CDR2 YFSETQ. The CDR3 length is 16 residues.

At least ten counts were recorded for this clonotype. CDR3 in amino acids: CASSLIAGAPDTQYF. The CDR3 region has the DNA TGTGCCAGCAGTTTAATAGCGGGAGCCCCAGATACGCAGTATTTT. The chain joins TRBV12-3 or TRBV12-4 to TRBJ2-3; 9 nucleotides match TRBD2. The CDR3 runs to 15 residues. Unmatched junction bases numbered 4, after V lost 2 bases and J lost 4 bases.

For the CDR3, the DNA is TGTGCCAGCAGCCACGTCGACAGGGGTGCTGAAGCTTTCTTT. Its translation: CASSHVDRGAEAFF. This chain connects TRBV5-4 to TRBJ1-1, with 8 nucleotides matching TRBD1. Per the germline V gene, CDR1 is SGHNT and CDR2 is YYREEE (reference sequence). After removal of 4 bases from V and 6 bases from J, the junction contained 8 bases not matched to a gene. The CDR3 totals 14 residues. Variable domain in full (rest from reference TRBV5-4 and TRBJ1-1): ETGVTQSPTHLIKTRGQQVTLRCSSQSGHNTVSWYQQALGQGPQFIFQYYREEENGRGNFPPRFSGLQFPNYSSELNVNALELDDSALYLCASSHVDRGAEAFFGQGTRLTVV.

The chain has TRBV9 and TRBJ1-1; no reliable D call. V was clipped by 4 bases and J by 5 bases, with 18 bases between them. Germline values: CDR1 SGDLS, CDR2 YYNGEE. This CDR3 region has 15 residues. The CDR3 DNA reads as TGTGCCAGCAGCCCAGATGGAGGTTTGGGGACTGAAGCTTTCTTT. Encoded protein: CASSPDGGLGTEAFF.

This clonotype was counted only a few times. J is TRBJ2-3 and V is TRBV7-2, with 12 bases identical to TRBD2. The CDR3 is 16 amino acids. Trimming took 6 bases from V and 3 from J; bases not matched to a gene: 7. CDR1 and CDR2 from the germline V gene are SGHTA and FQGNSA. The CDR3 nucleotides read TGTGCCAGCAGTTACCTAGCGGGAGGGTGGACAGATACGCAGTATTTT. Its protein product is CASSYLAGGWTDTQYF.

V usage is TRBV20-1 and J usage is TRBJ2-7, with TRBD2 matching 11 bases. The germline V gene encodes CDR1 DFQATT and CDR2 SNEGSKA (reference sequence). The V gene end was trimmed by 5 bases and the J gene end by 1 base; junction bases not matched to a gene: 4. The CDR3 length is 14 residues. CDR3 DNA sequence: TGCAGTGCTCCGAGACTAGCGGGGTCCTACGAGCAGTACTTC. Protein: CSAPRLAGSYEQYF.

The gene calls are TRBV19 and TRBJ1-1; TRBD1 aligns across 7 bases. The CDR3 covers 16 residues. V shed 7 bases and J 0 bases; nucleotides not matched to a gene: 11. CDR1 and CDR2 (germline): LNHDA, SQIVND (reference sequence). This CDR3 reads CASTTAGGSMNTEAFF. The DNA of the CDR3 is TGTGCCAGTACCACCGCAGGGGGATCCATGAACACTGAAGCTTTCTTT.

This clonotype was recorded a few times. This sequence joins TRBV5-1 and TRBJ2-7; 8 positions agree with TRBD2. CDR3 length: 15 amino acids. The ends lost 5 bases at V and 0 bases at J; junction bases unmatched: 7. CDR1 SGHRS and CDR2 YFSETQ come from the germline V gene. In DNA form, the CDR3 reads TGCGCCAGCAGAACCACACTAGCGGCCTCCTACGAGCAGTACTTC. This sequence encodes CASRTTLAASYEQYF.

J is TRBJ1-5 and V is TRBV5-5; no definite D call. V lost 3 bases to trimming and J lost 0 bases, with 10 bases between them. The CDR3 is 15 residues long. Germline CDR1 SGHKS, CDR2 YYEKEE (reference sequence). The CDR3: CASSSDVSSNQPQHF. CDR3 bases: TGTGCCAGCAGCTCGGACGTTTCTAGCAATCAGCCCCAGCATTTT.